Shown below are 21 T cell receptor beta chains from a single sample sequenced in a study of cytomegalovirus exposure and HLA in healthy donors (TCRdb year 2017). Libraries were made using the immunoSEQ multiplex PCR assay. For the multiplex PCR, a mixture combining 60 forward primers for TCR Vbeta segments and 13 reverse primers for TCR Jbeta segments was used. The table comes from immuneACCESS by way of TCRdb, which keeps in-frame sequences with V and J called. Part of the clones is missing from these tables; in studies checked, under half for an unresolved V gene and the rest for unknown reasons. This sample lists about 180,000 clones; over 70% were detected once. More than 0.4% of the sample is taken by the ten largest. Material: PBMCs. All receptors derive from a woman aged 45-65 years in good health and CMV-seronegative.

The chain is built from TRBV6-6 and TRBJ1-1; D gene ambiguous. The V gene lost 2 bases and the J gene lost 1 base, with 5 bases spanning the gap. Per the germline V gene, CDR1 is MNHNY and CDR2 is SVGAGI (reference sequence). The CDR3 length is 13 residues. Written as DNA, the CDR3 is TGTGCCAGCAGTTACGCGGGGAACACTGAAGCTTTCTTT. Translating it yields CASSYAGNTEAFF.

This clone was picked up a small number of times. V gene TRBV5-1 combines with J gene TRBJ2-3, with 8 bases lining up with TRBD2. The trim removed 2 bases at V and 3 bases at J, leaving 11 bases unmatched. CDR1 and CDR2 (germline): SGHRS, YFSETQ. This CDR3 comprises 17 residues. CDR3 loop: CASSFEVSGSGTDTQYF. CDR3 nucleotide sequence: TGCGCCAGCAGCTTTGAAGTGAGCGGGAGCGGAACAGATACGCAGTATTTT.

The chain combines TRBV27 with TRBJ1-2; 7 bases line up with TRBD1. J gave up 7 bases and V 5 bases, and 10 bases lay outside the gene matches. There are 14 residues in the CDR3. Germline V gives CDR1 MNHEY, CDR2 SMNVEV (reference sequence). In DNA, the CDR3 is TGTGCCAGCAGTGAGGACAGGACACGGGCTGGCTACACCTTC. It yields the protein CASSEDRTRAGYTF.

In regard to this clone: The sample has other DNA sequences that encode this CDR3 too. The rearrangement uses TRBV15 and TRBJ1-1, with 7 nucleotides matching TRBD1. V lost 9 bases to trimming and J lost 0 bases; unmatched junction nucleotides: 4. CDR1 and CDR2 (germline): LNHNV, YYDKDF (reference sequence). This CDR3 is built from 13 residues. The CDR3, as DNA: TGTGCCACTTCTCAGGGGGTGAACACTGAAGCTTTCTTT. Protein product: CATSQGVNTEAFF.

V is TRBV6-5 and J is TRBJ1-5; D ambiguous. This CDR3 has 15 residues. CDR1 is MNHEY, CDR2 SVGAGI, per germline. The germline V and J ends were trimmed by 0 bases and 7 bases, with 13 bases remaining between them. The CDR3 here is CASSYSPNSGQPQHF. The DNA of the CDR3 is TGTGCCAGCAGTTACTCCCCCAATTCAGGACAGCCCCAGCATTTT.

The chain has TRBV27 and TRBJ1-2; D may be TRBD1 (5 bases). Trimming shortened V by 3 bases and J by 4 bases, and 9 bases separated the two germline ends. Germline V CDR1 and CDR2: MNHEY, SMNVEV (reference sequence). The CDR3 covers 13 residues. The CDR3 region has the DNA TGTGCCAGCAGTTTCCAGGGTAGCTATGGCTACACCTTC. Its protein is CASSFQGSYGYTF.

The chain joins TRBV12-5 to TRBJ1-2; D may be TRBD1 (5 bases). The CDR3 has 13 residues. V lost 1 base and J 7 bases, leaving 10 bases between the germline ends. Germline V gives CDR1 LGHNT, CDR2 FRNRAP. The CDR3 DNA follows: TGTGCTAGTGGTTTGGCAGGGTCCAGTGGCTACACCTTC. This translates into CASGLAGSSGYTF. The variable domain in full, completed from reference TRBV12-5 and TRBJ1-2, reads DARVTQTPRHKVTEMGQEVTMRCQPILGHNTVFWYRQTMMQGLELLAYFRNRAPLDDSGMPKDRFSAEMPDATLATLKIQPSEPRDSAVYFCASGLAGSSGYTFGSGTRLTVV.

This clone occurred once. V usage is TRBV5-4 and J usage is TRBJ2-2, with 9 positions matching TRBD1. The V gene end was trimmed by 4 bases and the J gene end by 6 bases; junction bases not matched to a gene: 4. This CDR3 region has 14 residues. The germline CDR1 and CDR2 sequences are SGHNT and YYREEE (reference sequence). CDR3 nucleotide sequence: TGTGCCAGCAGCGCATACAGGGGGCCCGGGGAGCTGTTTTTT. Translating it yields CASSAYRGPGELFF.

The rearrangement uses TRBV11-2 and TRBJ1-3; weak D call: TRBD1 (5 bases). The CDR3 spans 16 residues. CDR1 and CDR2 (germline): SGHAT, FQNNGV. Trimming took 4 bases from V and 5 from J, leaving 18 bases between them. CDR3 coding DNA: TGTGCCAGCAGCTACTGGCCTAGGGGTAGGAGAAACACCATATATTTT. It is translated as CASSYWPRGRRNTIYF.

This clone was counted between two and nine times. The chain uses TRBV5-1 and TRBJ2-1; TRBD2 agrees at 9 bases. From germline, CDR1 is SGHRS and CDR2 YFSETQ. V was clipped by 5 bases and J by 0 bases; unmatched bases: 6. CDR3 length equals 16 residues. This CDR3 reads CASRPLAGSSYNEQFF. The CDR3 DNA sequence: TGCGCCAGCAGACCCCTAGCGGGAAGCTCCTACAATGAGCAGTTCTTC.

This clone was observed a few times. This rearrangement joins TRBV11-2 to TRBJ1-2, with TRBD1 matching 10 bases. CDR3 size: 17 residues. V dropped 2 bases and J dropped 0; count of bases not matched to a gene: 6. Germline CDR1 reads SGHAT; CDR2 reads FQNNGV. For the CDR3, the DNA is TGTGCCAGCAGCTTACGATATGGACAGGGGGCTAACTATGGCTACACCTTC. The encoded protein is CASSLRYGQGANYGYTF.

V usage is TRBV27 and J usage is TRBJ1-1; 7 bases align to TRBD1. The J segment lost 2 bases and the V segment lost 0 bases, leaving 9 bases of the junction unmatched. The CDR3 has 17 amino acids. From germline, CDR1 is MNHEY and CDR2 SMNVEV (reference sequence). CDR3 in amino acids: CASSLSGTAILNTEAFF. CDR3 DNA: TGTGCCAGCAGTTTATCAGGGACAGCGATTTTAAACACTGAAGCTTTCTTT.

The V and J genes are TRBV10-2 and TRBJ2-7; the match to TRBD2 covers 9 bases. The CDR3 sequence is 15 residues long. Germline V gives CDR1 WSHSY, CDR2 SAAADI. V lost 2 bases, J lost 4 bases, and 6 bases stayed unmatched. The DNA for the CDR3 is TGCGCCAGCAGTGAGGGGTATAGCGGGAGTTACGAGCAGTACTTC. Translation gives CASSEGYSGSYEQYF.

The V gene is TRBV4-1, the J gene TRBJ1-5, with D perhaps matching TRBD1 (6 bases). The CDR3 extends over 16 amino acids. The germline V and J ends were trimmed by 2 bases and 0 bases, with 11 bases remaining between them. Germline V gene lookup returns CDR1 MGHRA and CDR2 YSYEKL. The CDR3 reads CASSQNREYSNQPQHF. The CDR3 bases are TGCGCCAGCAGCCAAAACAGGGAGTATAGCAATCAGCCCCAGCATTTT.

Here the CDR3 DNA reads TGCGCCAGCAGCAGACAGGGAAGCACAGATACGCAGTATTTT. Protein: CASSRQGSTDTQYF. J is TRBJ2-3 and V is TRBV4-3; 7 bases agree with TRBD1. CDR1 and CDR2 from the germline V gene are LGHNA and YSLEER. The CDR3 has 14 residues. V shed 5 bases and J 0 bases; nucleotides not matched to a gene: 2.

This clone came up once. The V gene is TRBV18, the J gene TRBJ2-1, with 9 positions matching TRBD1. The CDR3 length is 16 residues. In germline, CDR1 is KGHSH, CDR2 LQKENI. V shed 3 bases and J 3 bases; nucleotides not matched to a gene: 6. This chain's CDR3 is CASSPLDRGGYNEQFF. CDR3 in DNA: TGTGCCAGCTCACCCTTGGACAGGGGAGGCTACAATGAGCAGTTCTTC.

The chain couples TRBV11-2 to TRBJ1-1; no clear D. Germline V lookup: CDR1 SGHAT, CDR2 FQNNGV. The CDR3 has 18 amino acids. V lost 3 bases, J lost 0 bases, and 20 bases lay in between. CDR3: CASSFTTRRTYMNTEAFF. The CDR3 DNA is TGTGCCAGCAGCTTCACGACTCGGCGGACTTACATGAACACTGAAGCTTTCTTT.

The chain couples TRBV7-8 to TRBJ2-1, with 14 nucleotides matching TRBD2. This CDR3 has 16 residues. Germline V gives CDR1 SGHVS, CDR2 FQNEAQ. The junction had 5 bases not matched to a gene; V was cut back by 5 bases and J by 5 bases. CDR3 DNA: TGTGCCAGCAGCGGGGGACTAGCGGGGGTGGACAATGAGCAGTTCTTC. Its translation is CASSGGLAGVDNEQFF.

This clone showed up just once. At one boundary the junction diverges from the germline segment, which might be a read error. The CDR3 coding sequence is TGCGCCAGCAGCCAGACAACAGGGTGGGGCTCCCACGAGCAGTACTTC. Protein: CASSQTTGWGSHEQYF. The chain combines TRBV4-3 with TRBJ2-7; D may be TRBD1 (6 bases). The germline V gene has CDR1 LGHNA and CDR2 YSLEER. The CDR3 covers 16 residues.

This clone has a handful of counts. The chain couples TRBV27 to TRBJ2-3; 11 bases align to TRBD2. The trim removed 6 bases at V and 6 bases at J, leaving 11 bases unmatched. Looked up from germline, CDR1 is MNHEY and CDR2 is SMNVEV (reference sequence). The CDR3 contains 16 residues. CDR3 coding DNA: TGTGCCAGCAGATTAATGCCTAGCGGGGGGTTGGATACGCAGTATTTT. This sequence encodes CASRLMPSGGLDTQYF.

The chain joins TRBV25-1 to TRBJ2-1; weak D call: TRBD1 (6 bases). The germline CDR1 and CDR2 sequences are MGHDK and SYGVNS. V was shortened by 2 bases and J by 8 bases, with 16 bases between the two germline ends. This CDR3 is 15 amino acids long. The CDR3 here is CASSEPRSGDYEQFF. CDR3 DNA sequence: TGTGCCAGCAGTGAACCCCGCTCAGGGGATTATGAGCAGTTCTTC.